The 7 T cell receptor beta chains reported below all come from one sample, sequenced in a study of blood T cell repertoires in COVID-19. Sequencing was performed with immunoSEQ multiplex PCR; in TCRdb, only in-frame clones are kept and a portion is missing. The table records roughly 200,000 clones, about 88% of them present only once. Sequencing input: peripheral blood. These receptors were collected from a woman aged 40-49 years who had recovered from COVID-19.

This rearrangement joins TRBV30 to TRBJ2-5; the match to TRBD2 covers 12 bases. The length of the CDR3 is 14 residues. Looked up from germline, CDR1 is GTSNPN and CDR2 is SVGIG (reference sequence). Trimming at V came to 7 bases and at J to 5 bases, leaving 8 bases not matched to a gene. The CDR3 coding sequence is TGTGCCTACCTTCGGACTAGCGGGGTTGAGACCCAGTACTTC. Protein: CAYLRTSGVETQYF.

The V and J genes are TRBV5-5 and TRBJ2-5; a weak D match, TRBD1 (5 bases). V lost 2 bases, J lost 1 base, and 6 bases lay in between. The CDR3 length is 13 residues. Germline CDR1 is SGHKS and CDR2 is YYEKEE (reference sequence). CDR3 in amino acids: CASSFQGQETQYF. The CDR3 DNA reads TGTGCCAGCAGCTTCCAGGGCCAAGAGACCCAGTACTTC.

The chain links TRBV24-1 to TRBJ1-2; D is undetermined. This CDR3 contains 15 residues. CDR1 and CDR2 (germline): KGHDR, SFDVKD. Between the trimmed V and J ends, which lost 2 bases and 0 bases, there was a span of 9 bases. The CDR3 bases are TGTGCCACCAGTGATTCCCGAGGTTCTAACTATGGCTACACCTTC. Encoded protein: CATSDSRGSNYGYTF.

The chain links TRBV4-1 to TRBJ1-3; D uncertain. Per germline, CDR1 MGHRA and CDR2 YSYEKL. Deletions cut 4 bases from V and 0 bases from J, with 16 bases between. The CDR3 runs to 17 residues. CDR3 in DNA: TGCGCCAGCAGCCGATATCAGTCCCCCCCCTCTGGAAACACCATATATTTT. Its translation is CASSRYQSPPSGNTIYF.

CDR3 in DNA: TGCGCCAGCAGCTTGGTCCCGGCAGGGCAAAACACCGGGGAGCTGTTTTTT. Protein sequence: CASSLVPAGQNTGELFF. The chain recombines TRBV5-1 with TRBJ2-2; a weak D match, TRBD1 (5 bases). This CDR3 region has 17 residues. Germline V gene sequence: CDR1 SGHRS, CDR2 YFSETQ. Trimming shortened V by 0 bases and J by 2 bases, and 14 bases separated the two germline ends.

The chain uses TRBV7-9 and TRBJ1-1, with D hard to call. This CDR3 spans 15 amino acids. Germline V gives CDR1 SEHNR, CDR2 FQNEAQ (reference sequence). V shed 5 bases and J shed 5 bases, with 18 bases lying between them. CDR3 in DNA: TGTGCCAGCAGCCGATCGGGGTCAGTGGGAACTGAAGCTTTCTTT. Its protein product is CASSRSGSVGTEAFF.

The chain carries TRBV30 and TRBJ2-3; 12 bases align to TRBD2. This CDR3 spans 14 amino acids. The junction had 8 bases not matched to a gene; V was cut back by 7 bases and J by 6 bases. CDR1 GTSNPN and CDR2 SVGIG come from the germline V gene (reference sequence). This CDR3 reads CASRLAGEGDTQYF. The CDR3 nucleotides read TGTGCCTCCCGACTAGCGGGAGAAGGGGATACGCAGTATTTT.